The sequence of this T cell receptor beta chain was determined in a study of cytomegalovirus exposure and HLA in healthy donors. This CDR3 is built from 15 residues. CDR1 and CDR2 (germline): MNHEY, SVGAGI. Deletions cut 5 bases from V and 3 bases from J, with 14 bases between. The donors were members of the validation cohort, which comprised 120 subjects and was separate from the first cohort of 600 to 800 subjects. This clone was observed a single time. Clones were sequenced by immunoSEQ multiplex PCR, and TCRdb holds only the in-frame ones, with some missing. The sample includes some 69,000 clones, roughly 94% seen only once; the top ten take 4.4%.

This sequence was found in a man between 18 and 35 years old in good health and CMV-seropositive. This chain joins TRBV6-5 and TRBJ1-5; no clear D. Sequencing was carried out using PBMCs. Written as DNA, the CDR3 is TGTGCCAGCAGTCAGACTCAGAGCATCAATCAGCCCCAGCATTTT. Protein sequence: CASSQTQSINQPQHF.